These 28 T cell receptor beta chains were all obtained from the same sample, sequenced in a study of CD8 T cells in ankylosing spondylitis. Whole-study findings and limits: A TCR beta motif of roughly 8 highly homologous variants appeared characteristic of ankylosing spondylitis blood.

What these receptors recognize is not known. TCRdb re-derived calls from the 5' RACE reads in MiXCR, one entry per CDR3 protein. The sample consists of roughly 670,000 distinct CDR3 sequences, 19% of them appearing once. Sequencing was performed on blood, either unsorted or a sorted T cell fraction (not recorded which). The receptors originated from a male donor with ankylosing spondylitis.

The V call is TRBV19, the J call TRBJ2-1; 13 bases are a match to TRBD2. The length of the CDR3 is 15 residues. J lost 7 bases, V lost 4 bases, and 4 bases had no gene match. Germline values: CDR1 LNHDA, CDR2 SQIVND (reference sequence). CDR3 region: CASSTGLAGWNEQFF. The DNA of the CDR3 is TGTGCCAGTAGTACGGGACTAGCGGGATGGAATGAGCAGTTCTTC.

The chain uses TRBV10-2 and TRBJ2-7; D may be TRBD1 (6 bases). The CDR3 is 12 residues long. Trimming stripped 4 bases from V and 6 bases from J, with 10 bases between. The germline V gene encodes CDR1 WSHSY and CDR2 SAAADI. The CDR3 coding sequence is TGCGCCAGCAGTGGTGGGGGCTTCGAGCAGTACTTC. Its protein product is CASSGGGFEQYF.

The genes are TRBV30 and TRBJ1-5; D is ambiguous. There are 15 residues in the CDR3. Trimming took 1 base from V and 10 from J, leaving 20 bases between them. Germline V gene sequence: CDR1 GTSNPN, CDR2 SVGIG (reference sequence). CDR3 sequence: CAWSEGPSDRLPQHF. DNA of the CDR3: TGTGCCTGGAGTGAAGGACCTTCAGACCGATTACCCCAGCATTTT.

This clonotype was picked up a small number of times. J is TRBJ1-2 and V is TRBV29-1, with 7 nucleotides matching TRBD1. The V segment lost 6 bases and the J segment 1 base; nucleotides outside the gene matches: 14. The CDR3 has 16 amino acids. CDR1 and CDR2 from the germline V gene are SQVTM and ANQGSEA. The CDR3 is CSVPSGGQEFNYGYTF. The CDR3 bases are TGCAGCGTGCCGTCCGGAGGACAGGAATTTAACTATGGCTACACCTTC.

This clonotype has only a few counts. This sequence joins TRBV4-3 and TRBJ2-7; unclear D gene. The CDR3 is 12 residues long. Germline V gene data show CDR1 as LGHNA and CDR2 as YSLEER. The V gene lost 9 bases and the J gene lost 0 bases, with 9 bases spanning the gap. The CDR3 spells CASRTSSYEQYF. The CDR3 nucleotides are TGCGCCAGTAGGACGAGCTCCTACGAGCAGTACTTC.

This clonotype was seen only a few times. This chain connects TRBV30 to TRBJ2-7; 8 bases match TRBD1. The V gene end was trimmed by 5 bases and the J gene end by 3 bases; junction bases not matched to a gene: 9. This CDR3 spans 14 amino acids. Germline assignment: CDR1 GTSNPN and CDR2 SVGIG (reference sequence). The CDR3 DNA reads TGTGCCTGGGCAAGGACAGGGTATGGCTACGAGCAGTACTTC. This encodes CAWARTGYGYEQYF.

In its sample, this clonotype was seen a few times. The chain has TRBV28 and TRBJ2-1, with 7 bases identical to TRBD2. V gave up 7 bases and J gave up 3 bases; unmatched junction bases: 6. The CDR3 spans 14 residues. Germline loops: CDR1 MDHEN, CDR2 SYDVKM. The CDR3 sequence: CASKTGGVYNEQFF. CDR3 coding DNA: TGTGCCAGCAAGACGGGAGGCGTCTACAATGAGCAGTTCTTC. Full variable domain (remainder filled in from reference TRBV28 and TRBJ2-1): DVKVTQSSRYLVKRTGEKVFLECVQDMDHENMFWYRQDPGLGLRLIYFSYDVKMKEKGDIPEGYSVSREKKERFSLILESASTNQTSMYLCASKTGGVYNEQFFGPGTRLTVL.

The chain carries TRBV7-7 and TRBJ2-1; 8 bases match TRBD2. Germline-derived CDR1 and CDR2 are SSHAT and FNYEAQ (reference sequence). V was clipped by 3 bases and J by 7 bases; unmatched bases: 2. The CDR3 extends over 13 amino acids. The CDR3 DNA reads TGTGCCAGCAGCTTCCGGGAGGGTAATGAGCAGTTCTTC. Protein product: CASSFREGNEQFF.

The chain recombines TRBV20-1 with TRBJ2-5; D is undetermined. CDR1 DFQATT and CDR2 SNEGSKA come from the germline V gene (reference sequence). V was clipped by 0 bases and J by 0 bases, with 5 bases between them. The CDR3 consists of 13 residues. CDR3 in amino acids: CSARDPNQETQYF. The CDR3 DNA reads TGCAGTGCTAGAGACCCTAACCAAGAGACCCAGTACTTC.

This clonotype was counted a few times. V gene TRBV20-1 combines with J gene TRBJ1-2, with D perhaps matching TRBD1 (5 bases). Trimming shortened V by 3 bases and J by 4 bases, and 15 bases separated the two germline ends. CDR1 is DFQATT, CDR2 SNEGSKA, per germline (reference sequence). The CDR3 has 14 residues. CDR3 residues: CSASVREVGYGYTF. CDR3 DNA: TGCAGTGCTAGTGTCAGGGAGGTTGGCTATGGCTACACCTTC.

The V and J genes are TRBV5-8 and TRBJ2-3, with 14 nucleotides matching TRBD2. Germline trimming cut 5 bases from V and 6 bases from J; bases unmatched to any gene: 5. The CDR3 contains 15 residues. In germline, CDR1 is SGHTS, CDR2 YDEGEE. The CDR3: CASRRTSGGSDTQYF. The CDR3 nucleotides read TGTGCCAGCAGGCGGACTAGCGGGGGGTCGGATACGCAGTATTTT.

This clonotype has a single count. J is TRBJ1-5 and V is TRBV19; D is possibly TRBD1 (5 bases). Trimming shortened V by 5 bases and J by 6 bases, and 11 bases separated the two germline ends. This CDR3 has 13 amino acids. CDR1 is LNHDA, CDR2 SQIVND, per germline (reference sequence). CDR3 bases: TGTGCCAGTAGTGCGGGGGTGGGTCAGCCCCAGCATTTT. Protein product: CASSAGVGQPQHF.

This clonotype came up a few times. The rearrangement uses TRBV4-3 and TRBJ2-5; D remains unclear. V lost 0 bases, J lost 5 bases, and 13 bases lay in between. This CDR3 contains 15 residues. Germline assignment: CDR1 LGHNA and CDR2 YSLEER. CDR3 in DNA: TGCGCCAGCAGCCAAGATCGTAAGGGTTTGGAGACCCAGTACTTC. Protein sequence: CASSQDRKGLETQYF.

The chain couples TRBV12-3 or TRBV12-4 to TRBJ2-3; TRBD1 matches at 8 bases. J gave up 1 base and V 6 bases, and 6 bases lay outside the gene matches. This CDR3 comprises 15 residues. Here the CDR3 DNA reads TGTGCCAGCAGGCGATCAGGGGGCGGCACAGATACGCAGTATTTT. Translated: CASRRSGGGTDTQYF.

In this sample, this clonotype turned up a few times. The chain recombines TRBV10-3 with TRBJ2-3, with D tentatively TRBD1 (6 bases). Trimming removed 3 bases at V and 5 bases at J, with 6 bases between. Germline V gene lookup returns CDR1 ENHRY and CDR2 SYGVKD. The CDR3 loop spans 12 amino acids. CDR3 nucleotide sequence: TGTGCCATCAGTGAAGGGGGAGATACGCAGTATTTT. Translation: CAISEGGDTQYF.

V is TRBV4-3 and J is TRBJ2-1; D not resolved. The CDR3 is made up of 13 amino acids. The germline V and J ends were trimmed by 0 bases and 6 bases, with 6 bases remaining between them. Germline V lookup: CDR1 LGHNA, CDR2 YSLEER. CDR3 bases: TGCGCCAGCAGCCAAGATGGTGGCAATGAGCAGTTCTTC. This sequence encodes CASSQDGGNEQFF.

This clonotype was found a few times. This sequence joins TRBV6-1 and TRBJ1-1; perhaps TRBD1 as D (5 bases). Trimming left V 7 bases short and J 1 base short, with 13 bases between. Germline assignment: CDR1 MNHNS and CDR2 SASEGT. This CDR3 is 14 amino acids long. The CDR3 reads CASKGVIWNTEAFF. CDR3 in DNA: TGTGCCAGCAAAGGGGTTATCTGGAACACTGAAGCTTTCTTT.

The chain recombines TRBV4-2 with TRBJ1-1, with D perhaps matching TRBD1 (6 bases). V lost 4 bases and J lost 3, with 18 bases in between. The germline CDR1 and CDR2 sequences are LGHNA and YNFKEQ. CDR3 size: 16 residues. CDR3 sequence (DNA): TGTGCCAGCAGCCCTTATGGGGGGCTGGTGGACACTGAAGCTTTCTTT. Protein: CASSPYGGLVDTEAFF.

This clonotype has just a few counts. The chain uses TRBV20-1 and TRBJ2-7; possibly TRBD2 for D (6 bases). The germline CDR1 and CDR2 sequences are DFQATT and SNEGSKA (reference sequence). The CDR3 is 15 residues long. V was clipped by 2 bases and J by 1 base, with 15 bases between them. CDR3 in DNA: TGCAGTGCTAGACAACTCTCCCGGGAGTCCTACGAGCAGTACTTC. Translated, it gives CSARQLSRESYEQYF.

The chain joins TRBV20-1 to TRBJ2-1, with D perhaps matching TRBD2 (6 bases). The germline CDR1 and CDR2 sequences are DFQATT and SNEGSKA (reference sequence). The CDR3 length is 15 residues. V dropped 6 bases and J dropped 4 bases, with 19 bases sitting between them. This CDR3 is CSAGGSRDLYNEQFF. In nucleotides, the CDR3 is TGCAGTGCGGGCGGATCCCGGGACTTATACAATGAGCAGTTCTTC.

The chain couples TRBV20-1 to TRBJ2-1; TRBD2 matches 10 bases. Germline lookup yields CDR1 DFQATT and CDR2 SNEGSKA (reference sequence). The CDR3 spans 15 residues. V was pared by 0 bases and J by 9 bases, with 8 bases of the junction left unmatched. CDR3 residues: CSARDVTSGRGEQFF. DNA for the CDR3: TGCAGTGCTAGAGACGTGACCAGCGGGAGGGGTGAGCAGTTCTTC.

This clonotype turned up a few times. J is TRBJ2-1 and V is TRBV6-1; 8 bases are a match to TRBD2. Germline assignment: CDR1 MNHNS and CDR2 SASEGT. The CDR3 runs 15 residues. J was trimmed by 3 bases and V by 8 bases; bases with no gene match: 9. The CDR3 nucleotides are TGTGCCAGCGCGATTTGGCTAGCGGGCTACAATGAGCAGTTCTTC. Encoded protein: CASAIWLAGYNEQFF.

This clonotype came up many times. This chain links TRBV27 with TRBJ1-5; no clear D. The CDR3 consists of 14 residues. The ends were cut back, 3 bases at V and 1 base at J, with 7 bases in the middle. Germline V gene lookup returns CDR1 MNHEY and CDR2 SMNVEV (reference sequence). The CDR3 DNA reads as TGTGCCAGCAGTTTCGGTGGGAGCAATCAGCCCCAGCATTTT. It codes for CASSFGGSNQPQHF.

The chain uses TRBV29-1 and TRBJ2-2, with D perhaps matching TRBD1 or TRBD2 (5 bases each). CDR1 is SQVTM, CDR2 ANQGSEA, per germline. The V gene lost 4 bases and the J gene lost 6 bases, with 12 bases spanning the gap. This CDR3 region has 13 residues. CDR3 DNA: TGCAGCGTTGCGGCAGGGAGTCCCGGGGAGCTGTTTTTT. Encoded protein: CSVAAGSPGELFF.

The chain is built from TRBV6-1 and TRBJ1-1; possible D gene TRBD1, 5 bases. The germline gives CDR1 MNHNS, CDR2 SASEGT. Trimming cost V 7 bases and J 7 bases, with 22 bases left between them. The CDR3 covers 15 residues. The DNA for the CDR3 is TGTGCCAGCACCCAAACTCAAGGGGTATGGATTGAAGCTTTCTTT. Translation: CASTQTQGVWIEAFF.

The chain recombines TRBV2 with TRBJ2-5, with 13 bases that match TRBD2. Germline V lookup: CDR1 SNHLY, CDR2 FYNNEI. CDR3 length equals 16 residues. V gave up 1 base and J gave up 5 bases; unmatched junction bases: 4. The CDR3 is CASSEGLAGGSETQYF. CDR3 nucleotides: TGTGCCAGCAGTGAAGGACTAGCGGGAGGTAGTGAGACCCAGTACTTC.

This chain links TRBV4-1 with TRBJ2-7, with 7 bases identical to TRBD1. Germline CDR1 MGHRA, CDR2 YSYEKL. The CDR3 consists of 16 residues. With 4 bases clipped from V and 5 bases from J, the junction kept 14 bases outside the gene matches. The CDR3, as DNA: TGCGCCAGCAGCCCGGCCTATCAGACAGGGAACGACGAGCAGTACTTC. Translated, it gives CASSPAYQTGNDEQYF.

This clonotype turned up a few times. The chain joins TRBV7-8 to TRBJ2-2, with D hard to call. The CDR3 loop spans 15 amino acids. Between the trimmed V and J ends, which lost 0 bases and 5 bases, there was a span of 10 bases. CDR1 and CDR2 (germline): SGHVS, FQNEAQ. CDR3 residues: CASSLAFRPTGELFF. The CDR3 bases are TGTGCCAGCAGCTTAGCGTTCCGGCCTACCGGGGAGCTGTTTTTT.